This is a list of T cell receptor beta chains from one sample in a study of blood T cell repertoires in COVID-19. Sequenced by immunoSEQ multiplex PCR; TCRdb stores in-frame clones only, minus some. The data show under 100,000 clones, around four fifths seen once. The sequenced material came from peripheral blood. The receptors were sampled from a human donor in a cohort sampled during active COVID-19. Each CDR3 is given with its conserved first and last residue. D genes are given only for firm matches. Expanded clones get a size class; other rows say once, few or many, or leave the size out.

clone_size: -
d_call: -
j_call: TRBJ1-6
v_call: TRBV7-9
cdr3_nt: TGTGCCAGCAGCTTACAACAGGATTATAATTCACCCCTCCACTTT
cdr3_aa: CASSLQQDYNSPLHF

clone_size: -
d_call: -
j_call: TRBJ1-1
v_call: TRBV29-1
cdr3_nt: TGCAGCGTTTTGAGCGCCCTGAACACTGAAGCTTTCTTT
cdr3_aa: CSVLSALNTEAFF

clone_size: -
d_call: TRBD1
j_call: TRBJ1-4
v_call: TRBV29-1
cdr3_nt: TGCAGCGCCCGACAGGGATTCCGGGAAAAACTGTTTTTT
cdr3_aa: CSARQGFREKLFF

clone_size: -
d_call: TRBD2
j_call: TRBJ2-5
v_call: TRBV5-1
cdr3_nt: TGCGCCAGCAGCTTTAATAAGTTCGTAGCCGGGGGGGAGACCCAGTACTTC
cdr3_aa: CASSFNKFVAGGETQYF

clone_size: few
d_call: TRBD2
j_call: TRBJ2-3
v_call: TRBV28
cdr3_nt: TGTGCCAGCAGTAGGCGGGGGGTCACAGATACGCAGTATTTT
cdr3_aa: CASSRRGVTDTQYF

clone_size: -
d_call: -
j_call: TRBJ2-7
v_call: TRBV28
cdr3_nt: TGTGCCAGCACAACAGGGGGGGACTACGAGCAGTACTTC
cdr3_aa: CASTTGGDYEQYF

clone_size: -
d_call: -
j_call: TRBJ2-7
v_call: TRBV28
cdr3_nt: TGTGCCAGCAGTTTTAGGATTGGCTTCGCGGGGCCCAGCTCCTACGAGCAGTACTTC
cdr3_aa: CASSFRIGFAGPSSYEQYF

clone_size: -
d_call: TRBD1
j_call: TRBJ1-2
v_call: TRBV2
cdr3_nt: TGTGCAAGAGGACAGGGCCGTAGCTACACCTTC
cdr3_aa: CARGQGRSYTF

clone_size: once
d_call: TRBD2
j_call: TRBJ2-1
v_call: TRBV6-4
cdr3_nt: TGTGCCAGCAGTGCTAGCGGGGGGTCCTACAATGAGCAGTTCTTC
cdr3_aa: CASSASGGSYNEQFF

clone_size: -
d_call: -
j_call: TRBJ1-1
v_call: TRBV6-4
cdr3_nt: TGTGCCAGCAGTGAACGGCAGGGAACTGAAGCTTTCTTT
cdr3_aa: CASSERQGTEAFF

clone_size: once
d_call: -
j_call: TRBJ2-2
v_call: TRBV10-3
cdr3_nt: TGTGCCATCAACCCGGGGAGTGAGACCGGGGAGCTGTTTTTT
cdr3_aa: CAINPGSETGELFF

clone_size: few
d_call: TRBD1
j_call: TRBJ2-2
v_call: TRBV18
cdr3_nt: TGTGCCAGCTCACGATTGACAGGGACCGCCGGGGAGCTGTTTTTT
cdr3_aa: CASSRLTGTAGELFF

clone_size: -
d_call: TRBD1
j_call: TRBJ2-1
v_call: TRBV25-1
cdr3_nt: TGTGCCAGCAGTGGCCAATCCGGGACAGGGGGCTACAATGAGCAGTTCTTC
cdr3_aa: CASSGQSGTGGYNEQFF

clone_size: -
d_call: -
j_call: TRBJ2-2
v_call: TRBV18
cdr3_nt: TGTGCCAGCTCACCACGCGACACCGGGGAGCTGTTTTTT
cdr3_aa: CASSPRDTGELFF

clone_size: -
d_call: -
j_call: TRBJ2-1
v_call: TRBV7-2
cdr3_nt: TGTGCCAGCAGCTTAGATGGCCCGCTGGATGAGCAGTTCTTC
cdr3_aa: CASSLDGPLDEQFF

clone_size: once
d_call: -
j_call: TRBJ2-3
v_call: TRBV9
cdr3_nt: TGTGCCAGCAGCCCCCAGGGTATATTGCAGTATTTT
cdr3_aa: CASSPQGILQYF

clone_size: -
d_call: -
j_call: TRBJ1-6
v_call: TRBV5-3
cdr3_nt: TGTGCCAGAAGCTTGTCTCGGGGTTCACCCCTCCACTTT
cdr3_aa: CARSLSRGSPLHF

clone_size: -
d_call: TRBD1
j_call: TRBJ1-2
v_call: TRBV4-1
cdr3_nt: TGCGCCAGCAGCCCGAGTCCCGGACAGGGGGGCTATGGCTACACCTTC
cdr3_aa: CASSPSPGQGGYGYTF

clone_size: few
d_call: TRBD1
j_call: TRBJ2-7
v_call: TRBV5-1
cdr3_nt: TGCGCCAGCAGCCCGGACGACAGGGGGTACGAGCAGTACTTC
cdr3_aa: CASSPDDRGYEQYF

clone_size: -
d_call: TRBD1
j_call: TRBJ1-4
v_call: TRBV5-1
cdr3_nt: TGCGCCAGCAGCTCCGGACAGGGGCGCTTCCTGGAGGGACTGTTTTTT
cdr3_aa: CASSSGQGRFLEGLFF

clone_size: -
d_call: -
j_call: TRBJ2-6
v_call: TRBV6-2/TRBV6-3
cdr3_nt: TGTGCCAGCAGTTCCACCCCTTGGGGGCCGGGCTCTGGGGCCAACGTCCTGACTTTC
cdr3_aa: CASSSTPWGPGSGANVLTF

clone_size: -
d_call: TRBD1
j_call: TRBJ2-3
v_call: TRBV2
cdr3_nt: TGTGCCAGCACCACGGACAGGGTCGGAGATACGCAGTATTTT
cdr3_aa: CASTTDRVGDTQYF

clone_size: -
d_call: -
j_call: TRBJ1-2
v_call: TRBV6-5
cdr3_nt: TGTGCCAGCAGTCCCGGTCCTAACTATGGCTACACCTTC
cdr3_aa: CASSPGPNYGYTF

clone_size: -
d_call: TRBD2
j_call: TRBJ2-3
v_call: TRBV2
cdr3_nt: TGTGCCAGCAGTAGAACCGGGACTAGCCCAAGCACAGATACGCAGTATTTT
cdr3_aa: CASSRTGTSPSTDTQYF

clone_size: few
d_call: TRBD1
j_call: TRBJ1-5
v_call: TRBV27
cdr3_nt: TGTGCCAGCTCACAGGGGGCTATTCAGCCCCAGCATTTT
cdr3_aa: CASSQGAIQPQHF

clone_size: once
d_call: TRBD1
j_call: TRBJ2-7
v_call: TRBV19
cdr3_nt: TGTGCCAGTAGTGTGGCCGGGACAGGGCCCTACGAGCAGTACTTC
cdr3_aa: CASSVAGTGPYEQYF

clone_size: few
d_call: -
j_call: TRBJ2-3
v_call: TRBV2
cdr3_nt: TGTGCCAGCAGTTACACAGATACGCAGTATTTT
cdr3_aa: CASSYTDTQYF

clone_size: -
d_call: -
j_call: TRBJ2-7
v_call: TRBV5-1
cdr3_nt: TGCGCCAGCAGCCTGTGGCAGGGTCAGGGCGAGCAGTACTTC
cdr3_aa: CASSLWQGQGEQYF

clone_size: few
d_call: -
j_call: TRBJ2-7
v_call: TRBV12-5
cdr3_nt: TGTGCTAGTGGGCGAGGAGGACGGCGGTCCCACGAGCAGTACTTC
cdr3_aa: CASGRGGRRSHEQYF

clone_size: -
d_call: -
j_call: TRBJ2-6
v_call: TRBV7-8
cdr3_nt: TGTGCCAGCAGCTCAGACAGCTCTGGGGCCAACGTCCTGACTTTC
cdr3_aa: CASSSDSSGANVLTF

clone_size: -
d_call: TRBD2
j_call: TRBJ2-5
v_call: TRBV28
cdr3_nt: TGTGCCAGCAGTTCCGCGGGACTATGGGGGGAGACCCAGTACTTC
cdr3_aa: CASSSAGLWGETQYF

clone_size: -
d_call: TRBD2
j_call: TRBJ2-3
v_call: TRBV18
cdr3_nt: TGTGCCAGCTCCATCCGGCAGCGGGGGGGCCCAGATACGCAGTATTTT
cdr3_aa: CASSIRQRGGPDTQYF

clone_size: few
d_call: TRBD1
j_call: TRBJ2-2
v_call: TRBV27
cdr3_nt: TGTGCCAGCAGGCCGACAGGGGGCTTCACCGGGGAGCTGTTTTTT
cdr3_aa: CASRPTGGFTGELFF